This entry lists 30 T cell receptor beta chains sequenced from one sample in a study of OX40 agonist ivuxolimab in advanced cancers. The table came from immunoSEQ multiplex PCR; TCRdb's copy has only in-frame clones and leaves some out. The sample comprises tens of thousands of clones, 83% of which are singletons, and about 0.75% rests with the top ten. Sequencing was performed on CD4+ or CD8+ T cells sorted from blood, taken in a trial of the OX40 agonist ivuxolimab. These receptors all stem from an adult with an advanced solid tumor such as melanoma, head and neck, liver or kidney cancer.

The chain employs TRBV19 and TRBJ1-2, with 7 bases that match TRBD1. J gave up 4 bases and V 11 bases, and 10 bases lay outside the gene matches. Germline loops: CDR1 LNHDA, CDR2 SQIVND (reference sequence). This CDR3 spans 13 amino acids. As DNA, the CDR3 is TGTGCCGGCAGACAGGGTCGGGGCTATGGCTACACCTTC. It specifies CAGRQGRGYGYTF.

This clone was picked up a small number of times. This chain joins TRBV2 and TRBJ2-5, with D possibly being TRBD1 (5 bases). Trimming took 4 bases from V and 7 from J, leaving 13 bases between them. The CDR3 loop spans 13 amino acids. The V gene's germline CDR1 is SNHLY and CDR2 FYNNEI. The CDR3 region is CASSGIQGATQYF. The CDR3 DNA follows: TGTGCCAGCAGTGGAATCCAGGGTGCGACCCAGTACTTC.

The gene calls are TRBV19 and TRBJ1-5; a possible D gene is TRBD1 (6 bases). Trimming shortened V by 5 bases and J by 4 bases, and 9 bases separated the two germline ends. The CDR3 contains 13 residues. Per the germline V gene, CDR1 is LNHDA and CDR2 is SQIVND (reference sequence). The CDR3 region is CASSGRGNQPQHF. CDR3 DNA: TGTGCCAGTAGTGGCAGGGGAAATCAGCCCCAGCATTTT.

The chain couples TRBV11-2 to TRBJ2-5; TRBD1 matches at 9 bases. The better agreement between TRBJ2-7 and the DNA end casts doubt on the J call. This CDR3 is 14 amino acids long. CDR1 SGHAT and CDR2 FQNNGV come from the germline V gene. The CDR3 spells CASSLDRGSYEQYF. DNA for the CDR3: TGTGCCAGCAGCCTGGACAGGGGCTCCTACGAGCAGTACTTC.

The CDR3 spells CASSLGINNEKLFF. DNA for the CDR3: TGTGCCAGCAGCTTAGGTATCAATAATGAAAAACTGTTTTTT. The chain links TRBV5-6 to TRBJ1-4; no clear D. Germline V gene sequence: CDR1 SGHDT, CDR2 YYEEEE. The CDR3 totals 14 residues. Deletions cut 2 bases from V and 4 bases from J, with 9 bases between.

This chain uses TRBV7-6 with TRBJ2-3; weak D call: TRBD2 (6 bases). The CDR3 consists of 19 residues. Germline CDR1 is SGHVS and CDR2 is FNYEAQ. Trimming took off 6 bases at V and 5 bases at J, with 30 bases between the two ends. The CDR3 region is CASRIELFGGREFQDTQYF. The CDR3 region has the DNA TGTGCCAGCAGGATCGAGTTGTTCGGAGGGCGGGAATTTCAAGATACGCAGTATTTT.

This clone was seen a handful of times. The rearrangement joins TRBV6-5 to TRBJ1-2, with TRBD1 matching 11 bases. J gave up 2 bases and V 4 bases, and 3 bases lay outside the gene matches. This CDR3 region has 15 residues. The germline V gene encodes CDR1 MNHEY and CDR2 SVGAGI. The CDR3 DNA is TGTGCCAGCAGTTGGGGACAGGGGGGAAACTATGGCTACACCTTC. It specifies CASSWGQGGNYGYTF.

The chain joins TRBV5-1 to TRBJ2-2, with D uncertain. The germline V gene encodes CDR1 SGHRS and CDR2 YFSETQ. The CDR3 runs 15 residues. V lost 4 bases and J lost 0, with 10 bases in between. The CDR3 region is CASSQQPANTGELFF. CDR3 nucleotide sequence: TGCGCCAGCAGCCAGCAGCCTGCGAACACCGGGGAGCTGTTTTTT.

The chain recombines TRBV2 with TRBJ1-6; D unclear. This CDR3 spans 15 amino acids. The germline gives CDR1 SNHLY, CDR2 FYNNEI. V lost 7 bases and J 0 bases, leaving 10 bases between the germline ends. Here the CDR3 DNA reads TGTGCCAGCACCACGCTGAGCTCCTATAATTCACCCCTCCACTTT. This sequence encodes CASTTLSSYNSPLHF.

This clone occurred once. This chain links TRBV6-5 with TRBJ1-5; no clear D. Germline assignment: CDR1 MNHEY and CDR2 SVGAGI. Trimming removed 5 bases from V and 4 bases from J, with 9 bases in between. This CDR3 contains 13 residues. CDR3 region: CASSNTRNQPQHF. DNA of the CDR3: TGTGCCAGCAGTAACACCAGGAATCAGCCCCAGCATTTT.

J is TRBJ1-3 and V is TRBV2; D gene unclear. V dropped 2 bases and J dropped 11 bases, with 4 bases sitting between them. The germline V gene has CDR1 SNHLY and CDR2 FYNNEI. The CDR3 is 10 residues long. CDR3 nucleotides: TGTGCCAGCAGTGAACTTTCCATATATTTT. Protein sequence: CASSELSIYF. Filled out from reference TRBV2 and TRBJ1-3, the complete variable domain reads EPEVTQTPSHQVTQMGQEVILRCVPISNHLYFYWYRQILGQKVEFLVSFYNNEISEKSEIFDDQFSVERPDGSNFTLKIRSTKLEDSAMYFCASSELSIYFGEGSWLTVV.

The chain employs TRBV11-2 and TRBJ2-5; D possibly corresponds to TRBD2 (5 bases). Germline CDR1 is SGHAT and CDR2 is FQNNGV. Between the trimmed V and J ends, which lost 8 bases and 4 bases, there was a span of 11 bases. This CDR3 has 12 residues. CDR3 loop: CASLSAGETQYF. The CDR3 DNA is TGTGCCAGCCTGTCGGCGGGAGAGACCCAGTACTTC.

This clone has just one count. The V gene is TRBV2, the J gene TRBJ2-3; maybe TRBD1 (6 bases). Germline assignment: CDR1 SNHLY and CDR2 FYNNEI. The germline V and J ends were trimmed by 6 bases and 5 bases, with 9 bases remaining between them. The CDR3 has 12 amino acids. CDR3 nucleotide sequence: TGTGCCAGCAGCAACAGGGAAGATACGCAGTATTTT. Protein product: CASSNREDTQYF.

This chain joins TRBV25-1 and TRBJ1-3, with no clear D. Germline assignment: CDR1 MGHDK and CDR2 SYGVNS. V was pared by 1 base and J by 4 bases, with 5 bases between. This CDR3 is 13 amino acids long. CDR3 amino acids: CASSELWGNTIYF. The DNA of the CDR3 is TGTGCCAGCAGTGAATTATGGGGAAACACCATATATTTT. Complete variable domain (other parts from reference TRBV25-1 and TRBJ1-3): EADIYQTPRYLVIGTGKKITLECSQTMGHDKMYWYQQDPGMELHLIHYSYGVNSTEKGDLSSESTVSRIRTEHFPLTLESARPSHTSQYLCASSELWGNTIYFGEGSWLTVV.

This clone was counted many times. V and J are TRBV30 and TRBJ1-3; 7 nucleotides agree with TRBD1. With 3 bases clipped from V and 7 bases from J, the junction kept 6 bases outside the gene matches. This CDR3 comprises 13 residues. Looked up from germline, CDR1 is GTSNPN and CDR2 is SVGIG (reference sequence). The CDR3 DNA sequence: TGTGCCTGGAGCCTGACAGGGTACAACACCATATATTTT. This encodes CAWSLTGYNTIYF.

This chain uses TRBV5-6 with TRBJ1-5, with 7 positions matching TRBD1. J lost 5 bases, V lost 4 bases, and 9 bases had no gene match. This CDR3 comprises 15 residues. Germline loops: CDR1 SGHDT, CDR2 YYEEEE. The CDR3 reads CASSRTDRVHQPQHF. CDR3 nucleotide sequence: TGTGCCAGCAGCCGGACCGACAGGGTACATCAGCCCCAGCATTTT.

The chain uses TRBV28 and TRBJ1-1; possible D gene TRBD1, 6 bases. The CDR3 has 13 residues. Trimming shortened V by 7 bases and J by 8 bases, and 17 bases separated the two germline ends. Per the germline V gene, CDR1 is MDHEN and CDR2 is SYDVKM. This chain's CDR3 is CASTLPTGSEAFF. The CDR3, as DNA: TGTGCCAGCACCCTTCCCACAGGGTCCGAAGCTTTCTTT.

The chain combines TRBV5-1 with TRBJ2-5; TRBD1 matches 9 bases. Germline V CDR1 and CDR2: SGHRS, YFSETQ. The CDR3 is made up of 14 amino acids. Losses at the gene ends were 4 bases for V and 5 bases for J; bases not matched to a gene: 6. CDR3 nucleotide sequence: TGCGCCAGCAGCCTGAGGACAGGGGCCGAGACCCAGTACTTC. It translates to CASSLRTGAETQYF.

Of note for this clone: Germline and junction disagree at one end, which may indicate a read error. The chain is built from TRBV5-1 and TRBJ2-7; possibly TRBD1 or TRBD2 for D (5 bases each). The CDR3 is 14 residues long. CDR1 SGHRS and CDR2 YFSETQ come from the germline V gene. The DNA of the CDR3 is TGCGCCAGCGGCTTTTTTCCAGGGAGAGACGAGCAGTACTTC. Encoded protein: CASGFFPGRDEQYF.

The genes are TRBV7-2 and TRBJ1-6; 8 bases are a match to TRBD1. CDR1 SGHTA and CDR2 FQGNSA come from the germline V gene. Germline trimming cut 10 bases from V and 10 bases from J; bases unmatched to any gene: 9. The CDR3 has 13 amino acids. Written as DNA, the CDR3 is TGTGCCACCAACGGGCCAGGGGGCTCACCCCTCCACTTT. Its translation: CATNGPGGSPLHF.

The chain joins TRBV28 to TRBJ1-1, with TRBD1 matching 9 bases. There are 15 residues in the CDR3. Germline values: CDR1 MDHEN, CDR2 SYDVKM. V shed 4 bases and J 11 bases; nucleotides not matched to a gene: 14. CDR3 sequence: CASSSPGTGFLSAFF. The DNA for the CDR3 is TGTGCCAGCAGTTCCCCCGGGACAGGGTTCTTGTCTGCTTTCTTT.

The chain carries TRBV2 and TRBJ1-6; TRBD1 matches at 8 bases. The J segment lost 7 bases and the V segment lost 11 bases, leaving 7 bases of the junction unmatched. Germline V CDR1 and CDR2: SNHLY, FYNNEI. This CDR3 has 13 residues. The CDR3, as DNA: TGTGCCGGACGACAGGGGCTCAATTCACCCCTCCACTTT. Protein: CAGRQGLNSPLHF.

CDR3 loop: CAITAGTSLETQYF. The CDR3 DNA follows: TGTGCCATCACCGCCGGGACTAGCCTGGAGACCCAGTACTTC. The rearrangement joins TRBV10-3 to TRBJ2-5; 9 nucleotides agree with TRBD2. Looked up from germline, CDR1 is ENHRY and CDR2 is SYGVKD. The V and J ends lost 7 bases and 5 bases, in that order; junction bases with no gene match: 8. The CDR3 consists of 14 residues.

The CDR3 loop is CASSPQGRNGYTF. CDR3 nucleotide sequence: TGTGCCAGCAGCCCGCAAGGCCGCAATGGCTACACCTTC. V usage is TRBV5-5 and J usage is TRBJ1-2; D is undetermined. V lost 4 bases to trimming and J lost 6 bases, with 13 bases between them. The CDR3 consists of 13 residues. Germline CDR1 reads SGHKS; CDR2 reads YYEKEE (reference sequence).

The rearrangement links TRBV5-1 to TRBJ1-2; D is undetermined. V was cut by 4 bases and J by 0 bases, with 10 bases left in between. The CDR3 is 14 amino acids. Germline CDR1 is SGHRS and CDR2 is YFSETQ. CDR3 DNA sequence: TGCGCCAGCAGCCACGAGTCCCCTAACTATGGCTACACCTTC. Translating it yields CASSHESPNYGYTF.

The chain has TRBV11-2 and TRBJ2-1; D gene ambiguous. This CDR3 is 15 amino acids long. Germline loops: CDR1 SGHAT, CDR2 FQNNGV. V was trimmed by 6 bases and J by 0 bases, leaving 12 bases between them. The CDR3 here is CASSLLIGSYNEQFF. DNA of the CDR3: TGTGCCAGCAGTTTACTCATCGGCTCCTACAATGAGCAGTTCTTC. The whole variable domain, remainder taken from reference TRBV11-2 and TRBJ2-1, is EAGVAQSPRYKIIEKRQSVAFWCNPISGHATLYWYQQILGQGPKLLIQFQNNGVVDDSQLPKDRFSAERLKGVDSTLKIQPAKLEDSAVYLCASSLLIGSYNEQFFGPGTRLTVL.

The V call is TRBV28, the J call TRBJ2-1; D is possibly TRBD1 or TRBD2 (5 bases each). V lost 5 bases to trimming and J lost 2 bases, with 16 bases between them. This CDR3 region has 16 residues. Germline-derived CDR1 and CDR2 are MDHEN and SYDVKM. In nucleotides, the CDR3 is TGTGCCAGCAGTCCCGGATCGGGACCGACCTACAATGAGCAGTTCTTC. It codes for CASSPGSGPTYNEQFF.

This chain uses TRBV5-1 with TRBJ1-2; 7 nucleotides align to TRBD1. The CDR3 has 14 residues. CDR1 and CDR2 from the germline V gene are SGHRS and YFSETQ. Losses at the gene ends were 1 base for V and 2 bases for J; bases not matched to a gene: 2. The CDR3 loop reads CASSLQGENYGYTF. The CDR3 DNA reads as TGCGCCAGCAGCTTGCAGGGGGAGAACTATGGCTACACCTTC.

The chain employs TRBV29-1 and TRBJ2-2, with D maybe TRBD1 (5 bases). The CDR3 spans 14 residues. V dropped 5 bases and J dropped 1 base, with 11 bases sitting between them. CDR1 SQVTM and CDR2 ANQGSEA come from the germline V gene. The CDR3 reads CSVTSTGNTGELFF. DNA of the CDR3: TGCAGCGTTACCAGTACAGGGAACACCGGGGAGCTGTTTTTT.

This clone was detected a few times. The chain links TRBV6-1 to TRBJ2-7, with 11 bases lining up with TRBD1. Germline V CDR1 and CDR2: MNHNS, SASEGT. V trimming: 5 bases; J trimming: 5 bases; junction bases outside the gene matches: 8. The CDR3 length is 15 residues. The CDR3 coding sequence is TGTGCCAGCAGTAGAACCGGGACAGGGGGTAACGAGCAGTACTTC. Its protein product is CASSRTGTGGNEQYF.